This TCR beta chain was sequenced for a study of OX40 agonist ivuxolimab in advanced cancers. For the study in its entirety: Ivuxolimab was an agonistic, fully human IgG2 monoclonal antibody directed against OX40 (CD134), a costimulatory receptor. Intravenous ivuxolimab was administered to patients every 2 weeks at six dose levels: 0.01, 0.1, 0.3, 1.5, 3 and 10 mg/kg. Among the roughly 52 dose-escalation patients, some 19 had hepatocellular carcinoma, roughly 15 melanoma, 9 renal cell carcinoma and 9 head and neck cancer. In the dose-escalation cohort, around four fifths of patients were male, and the mean age was around 60 years, with a range of roughly 23 to 85. Patients were allowed to have had prior anti-PD-1, anti-PD-L1 or anti-CTLA-4 therapy, and approximately 40% of the dose-escalation patients had previously received checkpoint inhibitors. Partial responses were achieved by three dose-escalation patients, of whom one had hepatocellular carcinoma and two had cutaneous melanoma. Peripheral TCRbeta sequencing aimed to test whether ivuxolimab altered TCR sequence diversity and caused clonal T-cell expansion. The paper reports the monotherapy dose-escalation portion (N ≈ 52 patients) of the phase I ivuxolimab trial.

Genomic DNA was extracted from sorted cells for sequencing of the TCRbeta CDR3 region. The immunoSEQ Assay was used to sequence the TCRbeta CDR3 regions. Here the immuneACCESS table is served through TCRdb, limited to in-frame sequences with V and J called. Missing clones are a known gap in these copies; in checked studies unresolved V genes cover under half, and the rest lacks a known reason. The sample table lists some 66,000 clones, 80% to 85% of them with a count of one. 2% to 3% of the sample is taken by the ten largest. Concerning this clone itself: This clone's antigen is unknown. The sample holds no much larger clone one base away, and base qualities are not on file.

The trial excluded patients who had a history of autoimmune disease or who were on systemic immunosuppression. Peripheral blood for TCR sequencing was drawn from every dose cohort at baseline, at cycle 4 day 1 and at cycle 7 day 1. The samples were drawn from a first-in-human, open-label, multicenter phase I dose-escalation trial of ivuxolimab. Adults with locally advanced or metastatic melanoma, renal cell, hepatocellular, or head and neck squamous cell carcinoma were enrolled in the trial. CD4+ and CD8+ T cells were sorted separately from peripheral blood before TCR sequencing. The paper's findings and limits, for the study overall: At doses of 0.1 to 3.0 mg/kg, clonal expansion of both CD4+ and CD8+ T cells in blood was seen between baseline and week 6. After ivuxolimab, more expanded clones were found on average in CD8+ T cells than in CD4+ T cells. The antigen specificity of the clonally expanded peripheral T cells was not determined. Partial responders in the 0.1-3.0 mg/kg groups had among the lowest normalized peripheral clonal expansion, especially among CD8+ T cells. Low levels of normalized T-cell clonal expansion were also shown by some nonresponding patients.

The clonotype was recovered from an adult with an advanced solid tumor such as melanoma, head and neck, liver or kidney cancer. The sequenced sample was CD4+ or CD8+ T cells sorted from blood, obtained in a trial of the OX40 agonist ivuxolimab.

CDR3 protein: CATSNPSTDTQYF. The base sequence is TGTGCCACCAGCAACCCCAGCACAGATACGCAGTATTTT. The chain is assembled from TRBV15 and TRBJ2-3; the D gene cannot be named for sure. V loses 4 bases of germline sequence and J loses 0 bases, and the interval between the two ends is 5 bases. The CDR3, cysteine through phenylalanine, is 13 amino acids long. The read is trimmed to its CDR3 DNA, 39 bases read in frame from base 1. CDR1 and CDR2 were assigned from the germline V gene (reference sequence) as LNHNV and YYDKDF.